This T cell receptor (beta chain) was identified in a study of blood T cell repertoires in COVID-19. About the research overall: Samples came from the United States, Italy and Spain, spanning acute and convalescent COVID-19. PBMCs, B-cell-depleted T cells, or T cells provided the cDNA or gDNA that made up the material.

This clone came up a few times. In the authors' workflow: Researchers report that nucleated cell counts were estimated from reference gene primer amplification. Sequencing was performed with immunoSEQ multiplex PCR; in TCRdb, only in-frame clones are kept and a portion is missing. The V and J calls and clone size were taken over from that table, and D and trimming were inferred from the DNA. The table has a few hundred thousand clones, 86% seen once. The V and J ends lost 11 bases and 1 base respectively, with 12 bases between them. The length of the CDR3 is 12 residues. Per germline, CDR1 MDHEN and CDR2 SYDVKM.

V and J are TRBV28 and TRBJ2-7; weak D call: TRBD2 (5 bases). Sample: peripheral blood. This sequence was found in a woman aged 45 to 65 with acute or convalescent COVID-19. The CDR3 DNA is TGTGCCGAAAGCGGCACTTCCTACGAGCAGTACTTC. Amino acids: CAESGTSYEQYF.